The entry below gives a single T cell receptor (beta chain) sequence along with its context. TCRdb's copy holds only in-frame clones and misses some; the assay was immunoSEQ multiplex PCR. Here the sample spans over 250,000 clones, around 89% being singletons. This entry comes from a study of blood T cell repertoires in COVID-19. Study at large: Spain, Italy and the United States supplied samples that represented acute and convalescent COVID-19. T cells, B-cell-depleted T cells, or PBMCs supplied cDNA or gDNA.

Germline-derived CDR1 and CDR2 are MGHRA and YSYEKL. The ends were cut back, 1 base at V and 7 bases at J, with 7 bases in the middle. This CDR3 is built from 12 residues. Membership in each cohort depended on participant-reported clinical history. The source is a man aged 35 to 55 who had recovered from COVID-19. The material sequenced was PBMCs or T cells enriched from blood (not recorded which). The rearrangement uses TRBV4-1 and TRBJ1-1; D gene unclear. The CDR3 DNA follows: TGCGCCAGCAGCCAAGGACTGATTGAAGCTTTCTTT. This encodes CASSQGLIEAFF.